This T cell receptor beta chain is from a study of T cell responses to AZD1222 COVID-19 vaccine. This table comes from immunoSEQ multiplex PCR, and its TCRdb copy is limited to in-frame clones, with some not included. The sample carries 90,000 to 120,000 clones, more than 75% recorded once. Trimming pared 6 bases from V and 3 bases from J, leaving 12 bases between. Germline V gene lookup returns CDR1 MNHEY and CDR2 SVGEGT. The CDR3 runs to 14 residues. The origin of this receptor is an adult in good health. The genes are TRBV6-2 or TRBV6-3 and TRBJ1-5; tentatively, D is TRBD1 (6 bases). The specimen comprised peripheral blood, sampled on day 0 of AZD1222 vaccination. CDR3 region: CASSKGQFNQPQHF. The CDR3 DNA reads as TGTGCCAGCAGCAAAGGACAGTTCAATCAGCCCCAGCATTTT.